These 28 T cell receptor beta chains came from one sample sequenced in a study of cytotoxic CD8 clonotypes in ibrutinib-treated CLL. Produced via immunoSEQ multiplex PCR; TCRdb's table is partial and in-frame only. The sample holds 130,000 or so clones; 70% to 80% are singletons and the top ten take 25% to 35%. The sample here was PBMCs, taken after 12 months of ibrutinib treatment. The receptors shown here come from a human donor with chronic lymphocytic leukemia.

This clone was observed a few times. CDR3 sequence reads: CASSQDPQTTPYGYTF. As DNA, the CDR3 is TGTGCCAGCAGCCAAGACCCGCAGACGACCCCCTATGGCTACACCTTC. The chain is built from TRBV4-2 and TRBJ1-2; D not resolved. Germline CDR1 is LGHNA and CDR2 is YNFKEQ. The CDR3 runs 16 residues. Trimming shortened V by 0 bases and J by 4 bases, and 15 bases separated the two germline ends.

The J gene is TRBJ2-3, the V gene TRBV27; the match to TRBD1 covers 7 bases. With V trimmed by 6 bases and J by 1 base, 4 bases remained unmatched. Germline V lookup: CDR1 MNHEY, CDR2 SMNVEV (reference sequence). This CDR3 comprises 14 residues. The CDR3 sequence: CASREGGGTDTQYF. The CDR3 DNA is TGTGCCAGCAGAGAAGGGGGCGGCACAGATACGCAGTATTTT.

The V call is TRBV10-3, the J call TRBJ1-6; 9 bases agree with TRBD1. V dropped 5 bases and J dropped 13; count of bases not matched to a gene: 3. The CDR3 totals 12 residues. The germline gives CDR1 ENHRY, CDR2 SYGVKD. CDR3 protein: CAISRTGEPLHF. CDR3 in DNA: TGTGCCATCAGTCGGACAGGGGAGCCCCTCCACTTT.

The chain links TRBV5-4 to TRBJ2-5; 11 nucleotides agree with TRBD1. Germline V lookup: CDR1 SGHNT, CDR2 YYREEE (reference sequence). The length of the CDR3 is 14 residues. The trim removed 4 bases at V and 4 bases at J, leaving 3 bases unmatched. CDR3 in amino acids: CASSLDRGLETQYF. CDR3 bases: TGTGCCAGCAGCCTGGACAGGGGGCTAGAGACCCAGTACTTC.

The chain is built from TRBV6-5 and TRBJ2-3; D remains ambiguous. The CDR3 covers 14 residues. V gave up 5 bases and J gave up 0 bases, with 9 bases separating them. Germline V CDR1 and CDR2: MNHEY, SVGAGI. CDR3 residues: CASSDRSSTDTQYF. The CDR3 DNA follows: TGTGCCAGCAGTGATAGGAGCAGCACAGATACGCAGTATTTT.

This clone was recorded once. V is TRBV21-1 and J is TRBJ2-3. TRBV21-1 is annotated as a pseudogene. This CDR3 is 15 amino acids long. The chain's CDR3 is CASTEGTASTDTQYF. For the CDR3, the DNA is TGTGCCAGCACCGAGGGGACGGCTAGCACAGATACGCAGTATTTT.

With regard to this clone: Other DNA sequences in this specimen translate into the identical CDR3. The genes are TRBV19 and TRBJ2-7, with TRBD1 identical over 7 bases. Germline assignment: CDR1 LNHDA and CDR2 SQIVND (reference sequence). Trimming took 3 bases from V and 2 from J; bases not matched to a gene: 4. The CDR3 spans 14 residues. The CDR3, as DNA: TGTGCCAGTAGTATCGTGCAGGGGGCCTACGAGCAGTACTTC. Translated: CASSIVQGAYEQYF.

V and J are TRBV28 and TRBJ2-7; no reliable D call. The length of the CDR3 is 13 residues. Germline V gene sequence: CDR1 MDHEN, CDR2 SYDVKM. The DNA for the CDR3 is TGTGCAACCGGGCCGAGATCCCTCTACGAGCAGTACTTC. It specifies CATGPRSLYEQYF.

V usage is TRBV11-2 and J usage is TRBJ2-3, with 7 bases aligning to TRBD2. J gave up 0 bases and V 1 base, and 7 bases lay outside the gene matches. From germline, CDR1 is SGHAT and CDR2 FQNNGV. This CDR3 contains 17 residues. The CDR3 nucleotides read TGTGCCAGCAGCTTAGGCCGTATTAGCGGGAGCACAGATACGCAGTATTTT. Translated, it gives CASSLGRISGSTDTQYF.

The chain uses TRBV5-1 and TRBJ2-5; D is unclear. V lost 3 bases and J 4 bases, leaving 13 bases between the germline ends. Germline V gene data show CDR1 as SGHRS and CDR2 as YFSETQ. The CDR3 loop spans 14 amino acids. CDR3 region: CASSSLGWRETQYF. In DNA form, the CDR3 reads TGCGCCAGCAGCTCCTTGGGGTGGCGAGAGACCCAGTACTTC.

The chain employs TRBV7-2 and TRBJ2-7; 9 bases line up with TRBD2. From germline, CDR1 is SGHTA and CDR2 FQGNSA. Losses at the gene ends were 7 bases for V and 4 bases for J; bases not matched to a gene: 14. The CDR3 is 16 amino acids. CDR3: CASTARGGGGGYEQYF. For the CDR3, the DNA is TGTGCCAGCACCGCCCGGGGTGGCGGGGGGGGTTACGAGCAGTACTTC.

This clone was observed many times. V is TRBV7-3 and J is TRBJ1-6; no clear D gene. Per the germline V gene, CDR1 is SGHTA and CDR2 is FQGTGA. This CDR3 comprises 15 residues. V dropped 2 bases and J dropped 8 bases, with 13 bases sitting between them. The CDR3 nucleotides read TGTGCCAGCAGCTTAGGTGTCCGAGCCTATTCACCCCTCCACTTT. This translates into CASSLGVRAYSPLHF.

This clone was detected only once. The chain recombines TRBV7-9 with TRBJ2-1, with no clear D. Trimming shortened V by 3 bases and J by 7 bases, and 10 bases separated the two germline ends. Looked up from germline, CDR1 is SEHNR and CDR2 is FQNEAQ (reference sequence). The CDR3 has 13 residues. The CDR3 loop is CASSFGFLNEQFF. The CDR3 nucleotides read TGTGCCAGCAGCTTCGGATTTCTAAATGAGCAGTTCTTC.

This clone was counted between two and nine times. The chain has TRBV4-2 and TRBJ1-5; D remains unclear. Germline CDR1 LGHNA, CDR2 YNFKEQ. V lost 0 bases to trimming and J lost 5 bases, with 11 bases between them. The CDR3 sequence is 15 residues long. CDR3 DNA: TGTGCCAGCAGCCAAGAACGGGGATCCGATCAGCCCCAGCATTTT. This gives the protein CASSQERGSDQPQHF.

There are a few counts of this clone. This chain uses TRBV30 with TRBJ1-2, with D unresolved. Trimming removed 2 bases from V and 8 bases from J, with 12 bases in between. Germline CDR1 and CDR2: GTSNPN and SVGIG (reference sequence). The CDR3 sequence is 12 residues long. CDR3 coding DNA: TGTGCCTGGAGTTCCTCCTCCGGGGGCTACACCTTC. Amino acid sequence: CAWSSSSGGYTF.

This rearrangement joins TRBV6-5 to TRBJ2-5; 7 positions match TRBD2. Germline CDR1 MNHEY, CDR2 SVGAGI. The CDR3 totals 13 residues. V lost 5 bases to trimming and J lost 5 bases; unmatched junction nucleotides: 5. The CDR3 DNA follows: TGTGCCAGCAGTCCAAGCGGGATTGAGACCCAGTACTTC. Protein product: CASSPSGIETQYF.

This chain joins TRBV10-3 and TRBJ1-6; 8 bases line up with TRBD1. Losses at the gene ends were 7 bases for V and 8 bases for J; bases not matched to a gene: 7. The CDR3 has 14 amino acids. Looked up from germline, CDR1 is ENHRY and CDR2 is SYGVKD. This CDR3 is CAIKPGTGDSPLHF. The DNA for the CDR3 is TGTGCCATCAAACCGGGGACAGGTGATTCACCCCTCCACTTT.

The V gene is TRBV6-5, the J gene TRBJ2-7; 8 nucleotides match TRBD1. The V and J ends lost 1 base and 0 bases, in that order; junction bases with no gene match: 5. The CDR3 runs to 16 residues. The germline V gene encodes CDR1 MNHEY and CDR2 SVGAGI. The DNA of the CDR3 is TGTGCCAGCAGTTACTACCTGGACAGGGACTCCTACGAGCAGTACTTC. This gives the protein CASSYYLDRDSYEQYF.

The chain uses TRBV7-2 and TRBJ2-6, with 7 bases lining up with TRBD2. The CDR3 has 14 residues. Germline trimming cut 6 bases from V and 2 bases from J; bases unmatched to any gene: 1. In germline, CDR1 is SGHTA, CDR2 FQGNSA. CDR3: CASRRGAGANVLTF. DNA for the CDR3: TGTGCCAGCAGACGGGGGGCTGGGGCCAACGTCCTGACTTTC.

This clone showed up many times. This chain links TRBV28 with TRBJ2-7; 8 positions agree with TRBD1. V lost 7 bases, J lost 2 bases, and 7 bases stayed unmatched. Germline-derived CDR1 and CDR2 are MDHEN and SYDVKM. The CDR3 spans 14 residues. CDR3: CASIPTGDTYEQYF. DNA for the CDR3: TGTGCCAGCATTCCGACAGGGGACACCTACGAGCAGTACTTC.

The chain combines TRBV7-8 with TRBJ1-4; D remains ambiguous. The CDR3 consists of 15 residues. Germline CDR1 and CDR2: SGHVS and FQNEAQ. The V and J ends lost 1 base and 8 bases respectively, with 14 bases between them. The DNA of the CDR3 is TGTGCCAGCAGCTTAGGGACCGAAGCGGGAGAAAAACTGTTTTTT. Protein product: CASSLGTEAGEKLFF.

This chain connects TRBV27 to TRBJ2-7, with D perhaps matching TRBD1 or TRBD2 (5 bases each). Germline lookup yields CDR1 MNHEY and CDR2 SMNVEV (reference sequence). The V end lost 0 bases, the J end lost 3 bases, and 12 bases lay between the germline ends. The CDR3 is made up of 15 amino acids. The CDR3 DNA sequence: TGTGCCAGCAGTTTATCTGGGACCTATATCTACGAGCAGTACTTC. Translation: CASSLSGTYIYEQYF.

The chain couples TRBV19 to TRBJ1-5; D uncertain. Trimming stripped 0 bases from V and 9 bases from J, with 6 bases between. Germline lookup yields CDR1 LNHDA and CDR2 SQIVND (reference sequence). The CDR3 spans 12 residues. CDR3 bases: TGTGCCAGTAGTATAGATCTGGGGCCCCAGCATTTT. This gives the protein CASSIDLGPQHF.

The chain is built from TRBV5-1 and TRBJ1-5; 7 bases map to TRBD1. From germline, CDR1 is SGHRS and CDR2 YFSETQ. V shed 5 bases, J shed 3 bases, and the junction held 8 bases outside the gene matches. The CDR3 runs 15 residues. The CDR3 is CASSRDSADNQPQHF. The DNA for the CDR3 is TGCGCCAGCAGTAGGGACAGCGCCGACAATCAGCCCCAGCATTTT.

V and J are TRBV27 and TRBJ1-3, with D hard to call. Looked up from germline, CDR1 is MNHEY and CDR2 is SMNVEV (reference sequence). The V end was cut by 0 bases, the J end by 0 bases, with 6 bases between. CDR3 length: 15 residues. The CDR3 here is CASSLSIRSGNTIYF. The DNA for the CDR3 is TGTGCCAGCAGTTTATCCATCCGCTCTGGAAACACCATATATTTT.

This rearrangement joins TRBV19 to TRBJ2-1; TRBD1 matches at 8 bases. With V trimmed by 4 bases and J by 7 bases, 18 bases remained unmatched. The CDR3 is 18 residues long. Germline loops: CDR1 LNHDA, CDR2 SQIVND (reference sequence). The CDR3 sequence: CASSKRTGQREIGNEQFF. The DNA of the CDR3 is TGTGCCAGTAGTAAACGGACAGGGCAGCGAGAAATCGGTAATGAGCAGTTCTTC.

J is TRBJ2-1 and V is TRBV4-2, with 11 bases that match TRBD2. V was pared by 1 base and J by 0 bases, with 5 bases of the junction left unmatched. Per germline, CDR1 LGHNA and CDR2 YNFKEQ. The CDR3 is 18 residues long. Written as DNA, the CDR3 is TGTGCCAGCAGCCAAGTAGCGGGGGGGCCGGGCTCCTACAATGAGCAGTTCTTC. Translating it yields CASSQVAGGPGSYNEQFF.

The rearrangement links TRBV18 to TRBJ1-1; D is ambiguous. Per germline, CDR1 KGHSH and CDR2 LQKENI. The CDR3 has 14 residues. Trimming removed 1 base at V and 1 base at J, with 7 bases between. CDR3 protein: CASSPLDGNTEAFF. In DNA, the CDR3 is TGTGCCAGCTCACCACTTGATGGGAACACTGAAGCTTTCTTT.